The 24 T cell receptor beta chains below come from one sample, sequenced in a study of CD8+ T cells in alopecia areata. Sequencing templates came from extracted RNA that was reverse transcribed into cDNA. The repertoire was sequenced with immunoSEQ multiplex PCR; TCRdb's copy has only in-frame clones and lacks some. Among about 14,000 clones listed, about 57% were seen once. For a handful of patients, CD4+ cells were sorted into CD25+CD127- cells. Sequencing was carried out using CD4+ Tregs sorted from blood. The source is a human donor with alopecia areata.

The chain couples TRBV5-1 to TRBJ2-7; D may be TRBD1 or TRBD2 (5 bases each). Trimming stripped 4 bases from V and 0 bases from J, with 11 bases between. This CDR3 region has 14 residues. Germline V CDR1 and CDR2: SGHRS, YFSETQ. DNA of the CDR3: TGCGCCAGCAGCAGGGACGGATACTCCTACGAGCAGTACTTC. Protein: CASSRDGYSYEQYF.

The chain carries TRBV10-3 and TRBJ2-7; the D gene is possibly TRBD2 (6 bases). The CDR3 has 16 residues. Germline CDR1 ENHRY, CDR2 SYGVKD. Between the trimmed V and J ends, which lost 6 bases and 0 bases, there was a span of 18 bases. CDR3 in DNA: TGTGCCATCAGGGGGGGTGACAGCTTCCGCTCCTACGAGCAGTACTTC. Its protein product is CAIRGGDSFRSYEQYF.

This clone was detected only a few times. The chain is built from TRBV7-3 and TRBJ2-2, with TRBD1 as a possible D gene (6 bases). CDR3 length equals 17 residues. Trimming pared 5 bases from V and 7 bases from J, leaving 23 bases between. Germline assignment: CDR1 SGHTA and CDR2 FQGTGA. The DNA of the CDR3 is TGTGCCAGCAGCCCCGGGTGGGGGCAGGGTAGAGGCGGGGAGCTGTTTTTT. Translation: CASSPGWGQGRGGELFF.

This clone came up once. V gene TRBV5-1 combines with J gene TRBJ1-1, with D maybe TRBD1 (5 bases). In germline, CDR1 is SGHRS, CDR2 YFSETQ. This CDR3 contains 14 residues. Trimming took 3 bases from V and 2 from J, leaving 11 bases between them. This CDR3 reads CASSWTTANTEAFF. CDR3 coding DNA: TGCGCCAGCAGCTGGACGACAGCCAACACTGAAGCTTTCTTT.

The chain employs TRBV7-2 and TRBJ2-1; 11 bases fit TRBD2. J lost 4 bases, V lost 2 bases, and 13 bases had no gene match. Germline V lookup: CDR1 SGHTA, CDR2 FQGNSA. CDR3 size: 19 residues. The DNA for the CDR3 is TGTGCCAGCAGCTTATTTTGGACTAGCGGGCTGAGGGGATACAATGAGCAGTTCTTC. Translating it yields CASSLFWTSGLRGYNEQFF.

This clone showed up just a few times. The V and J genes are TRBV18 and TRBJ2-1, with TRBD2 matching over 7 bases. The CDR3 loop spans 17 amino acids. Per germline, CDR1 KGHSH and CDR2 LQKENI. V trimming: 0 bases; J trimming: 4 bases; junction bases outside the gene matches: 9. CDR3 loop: CASSPPPWEGPYNEQFF. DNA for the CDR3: TGTGCCAGCTCACCACCGCCGTGGGAGGGCCCGTACAATGAGCAGTTCTTC. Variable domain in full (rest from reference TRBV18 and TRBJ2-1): NAGVMQNPRHLVRRRGQEARLRCSPMKGHSHVYWYRQLPEEGLKFMVYLQKENIIDESGMPKERFSAEFPKEGPSILRIQQVVRGDSAAYFCASSPPPWEGPYNEQFFGPGTRLTVL.

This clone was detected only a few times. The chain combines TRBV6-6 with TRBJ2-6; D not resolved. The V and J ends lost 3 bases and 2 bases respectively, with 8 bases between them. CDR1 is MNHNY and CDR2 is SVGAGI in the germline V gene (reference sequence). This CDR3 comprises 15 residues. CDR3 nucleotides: TGTGCCAGCAGTTATATAGTCGCTGGGGCCAACGTCCTGACTTTC. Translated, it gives CASSYIVAGANVLTF.

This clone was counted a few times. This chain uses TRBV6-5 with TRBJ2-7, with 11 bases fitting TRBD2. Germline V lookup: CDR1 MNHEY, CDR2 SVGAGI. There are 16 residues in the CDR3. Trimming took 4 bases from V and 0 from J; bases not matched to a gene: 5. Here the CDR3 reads CASSSSGTSGSYEQYF. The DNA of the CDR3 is TGTGCCAGCAGTTCCTCTGGGACTAGCGGCTCCTACGAGCAGTACTTC.

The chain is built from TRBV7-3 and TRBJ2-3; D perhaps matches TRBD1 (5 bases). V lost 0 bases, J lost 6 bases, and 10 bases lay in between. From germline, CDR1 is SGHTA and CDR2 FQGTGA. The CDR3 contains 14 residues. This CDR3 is CASSLTPGWDTQYF. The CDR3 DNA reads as TGTGCCAGCAGCTTAACGCCAGGGTGGGATACGCAGTATTTT.

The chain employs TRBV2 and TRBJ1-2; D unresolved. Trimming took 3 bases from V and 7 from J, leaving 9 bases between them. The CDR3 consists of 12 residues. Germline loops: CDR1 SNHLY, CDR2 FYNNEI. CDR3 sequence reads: CASSDLVGGYTF. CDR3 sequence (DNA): TGTGCCAGCAGTGATCTGGTCGGTGGCTACACCTTC. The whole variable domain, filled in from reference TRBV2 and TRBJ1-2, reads EPEVTQTPSHQVTQMGQEVILRCVPISNHLYFYWYRQILGQKVEFLVSFYNNEISEKSEIFDDQFSVERPDGSNFTLKIRSTKLEDSAMYFCASSDLVGGYTFGSGTRLTVV.

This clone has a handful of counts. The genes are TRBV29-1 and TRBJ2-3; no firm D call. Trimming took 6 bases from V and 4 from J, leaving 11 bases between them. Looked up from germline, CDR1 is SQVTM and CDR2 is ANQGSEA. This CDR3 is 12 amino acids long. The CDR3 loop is CSVGARSDTQYF. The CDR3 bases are TGCAGCGTCGGTGCTAGGTCAGATACGCAGTATTTT.

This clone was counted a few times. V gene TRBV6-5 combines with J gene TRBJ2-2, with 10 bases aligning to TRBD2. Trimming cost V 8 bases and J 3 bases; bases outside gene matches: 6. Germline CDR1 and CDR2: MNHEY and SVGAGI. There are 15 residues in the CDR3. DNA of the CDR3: TGTGCCAGCGGTTCCGGGACTAGCGACACCGGGGAGCTGTTTTTT. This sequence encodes CASGSGTSDTGELFF.

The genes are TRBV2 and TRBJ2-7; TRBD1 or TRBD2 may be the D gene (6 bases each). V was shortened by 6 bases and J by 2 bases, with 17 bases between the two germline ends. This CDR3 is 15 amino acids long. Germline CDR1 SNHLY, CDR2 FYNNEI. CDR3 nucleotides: TGTGCCAGCAGCAACCGAGGGGGGAGGACCTACGAGCAGTACTTC. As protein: CASSNRGGRTYEQYF.

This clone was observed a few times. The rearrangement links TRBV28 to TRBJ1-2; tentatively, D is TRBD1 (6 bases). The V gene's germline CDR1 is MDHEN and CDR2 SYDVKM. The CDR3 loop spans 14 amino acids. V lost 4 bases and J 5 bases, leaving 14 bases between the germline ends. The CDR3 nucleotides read TGTGCCAGCAGTTCGGACAGCGCCGCGTATGGCTACACCTTC. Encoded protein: CASSSDSAAYGYTF.

As DNA, the CDR3 is TGTGCCAGCAGAAAGATTGGGGGTGGCTACACCTTC. Protein product: CASRKIGGGYTF. The rearrangement joins TRBV27 to TRBJ1-2, with TRBD1 as a possible D gene (5 bases). V shed 6 bases and J shed 7 bases, with 12 bases lying between them. CDR1 and CDR2 (germline): MNHEY, SMNVEV (reference sequence). CDR3 size: 12 residues.

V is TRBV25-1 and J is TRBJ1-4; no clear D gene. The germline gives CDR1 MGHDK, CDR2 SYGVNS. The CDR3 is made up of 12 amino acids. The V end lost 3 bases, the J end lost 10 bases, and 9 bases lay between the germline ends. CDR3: CASSDFPGKLFF. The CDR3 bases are TGTGCCAGCAGTGACTTCCCTGGAAAACTGTTTTTT.

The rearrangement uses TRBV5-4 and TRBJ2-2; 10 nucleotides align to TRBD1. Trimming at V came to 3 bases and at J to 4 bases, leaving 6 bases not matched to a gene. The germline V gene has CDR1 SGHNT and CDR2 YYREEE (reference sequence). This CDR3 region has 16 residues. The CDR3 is CASSYYRDRGTGELFF. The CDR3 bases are TGTGCCAGCAGCTATTACCGGGACAGGGGCACCGGGGAGCTGTTTTTT.

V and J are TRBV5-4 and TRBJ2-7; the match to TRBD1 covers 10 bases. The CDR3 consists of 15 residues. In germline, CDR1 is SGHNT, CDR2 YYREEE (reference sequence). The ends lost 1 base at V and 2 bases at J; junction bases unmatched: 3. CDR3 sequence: CASSLPGTGAYEQYF. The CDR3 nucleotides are TGTGCCAGCAGCTTGCCGGGGACAGGGGCCTACGAGCAGTACTTC.

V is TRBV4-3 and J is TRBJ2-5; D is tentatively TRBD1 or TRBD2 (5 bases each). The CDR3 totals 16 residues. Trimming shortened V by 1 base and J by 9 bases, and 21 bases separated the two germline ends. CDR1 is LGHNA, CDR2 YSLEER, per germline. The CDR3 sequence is CASSQGGTAIWSAQYF. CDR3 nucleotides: TGCGCCAGCAGCCAAGGGGGGACGGCAATTTGGAGTGCCCAGTACTTC.

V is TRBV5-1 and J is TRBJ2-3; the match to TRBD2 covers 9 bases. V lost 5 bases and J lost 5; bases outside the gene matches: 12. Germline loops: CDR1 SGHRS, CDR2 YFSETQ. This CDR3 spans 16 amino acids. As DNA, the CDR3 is TGCGCCAGCAGATCTGATGGGACTAGCTGGTTAGATACGCAGTATTTT. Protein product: CASRSDGTSWLDTQYF.

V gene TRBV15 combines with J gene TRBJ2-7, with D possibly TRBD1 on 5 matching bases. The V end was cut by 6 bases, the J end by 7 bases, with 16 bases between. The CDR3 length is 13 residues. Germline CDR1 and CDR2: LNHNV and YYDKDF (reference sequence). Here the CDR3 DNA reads TGTGCCACCAGAGCGCGGCAGGGCGGAGAGCAGTACTTC. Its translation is CATRARQGGEQYF.

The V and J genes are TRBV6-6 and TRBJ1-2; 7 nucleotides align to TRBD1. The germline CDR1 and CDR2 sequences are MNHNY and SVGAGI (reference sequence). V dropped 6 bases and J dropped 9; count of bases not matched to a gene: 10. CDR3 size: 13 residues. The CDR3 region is CASRPDRFDCYTF. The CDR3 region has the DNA TGTGCCAGCAGACCGGACAGGTTTGATTGCTACACCTTC.

The CDR3 DNA is TGTGCCAGCAGATACCGGAGGTTGAACACTGAAGCTTTCTTT. Protein sequence: CASRYRRLNTEAFF. This chain uses TRBV6-5 with TRBJ1-1; D uncertain. With 6 bases removed from V and 0 bases from J, the gap between germline ends came to 11 bases. CDR3 length: 14 amino acids. The germline V gene has CDR1 MNHEY and CDR2 SVGAGI.

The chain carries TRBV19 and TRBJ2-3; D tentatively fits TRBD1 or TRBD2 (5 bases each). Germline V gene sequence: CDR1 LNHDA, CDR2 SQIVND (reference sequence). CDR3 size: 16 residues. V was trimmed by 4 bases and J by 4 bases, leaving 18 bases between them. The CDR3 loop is CASSRGDPLPPDTQYF. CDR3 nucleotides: TGTGCCAGTAGTAGAGGGGACCCCTTACCACCAGATACGCAGTATTTT.